The 30 T cell receptor beta chains listed next were all sequenced from one sample in a study of T cells in Graves' hyperthyroidism and ophthalmopathy. The CDR3 regions of TCR beta were amplified from RNA transcripts. The primer set for the first-round RT-PCR of the TCR CDR3 was HTBI. From the multiplex PCR reads, TCRdb called clonotypes with MiXCR, one entry per CDR3 protein. The sample holds almost 250,000 distinct CDR3 sequences, approximately 25% seen once. The sample comprised blood. The receptors were gathered from a woman aged 35 to 49 with Graves' ophthalmopathy.

The sample holds many counts of this clonotype. This chain uses TRBV30 with TRBJ2-6, with D possibly called TRBD1 or TRBD2 (5 bases each). Trimming took off 8 bases at V and 0 bases at J, with 11 bases between the two ends. The germline V gene has CDR1 GTSNPN and CDR2 SVGIG (reference sequence). The CDR3 contains 14 residues. The CDR3 nucleotides read TGTGCCGGGACGCCTTACTCTGGGGCCAACGTCCTGACTTTC. Its translation: CAGTPYSGANVLTF.

This clonotype occurred many times. This chain uses TRBV20-1 with TRBJ2-2; the match to TRBD1 covers 9 bases. J gave up 3 bases and V 7 bases, and 6 bases lay outside the gene matches. CDR1 is DFQATT and CDR2 is SNEGSKA in the germline V gene (reference sequence). The CDR3 contains 14 residues. The DNA for the CDR3 is TGCAGTGTTAAACAGGGGGCGGACACCGGGGAGCTGTTTTTT. Translation gives CSVKQGADTGELFF.

This clonotype was found many times. V and J are TRBV2 and TRBJ2-7; 8 bases are a match to TRBD2. After removal of 2 bases from V and 0 bases from J, the junction contained 0 bases not matched to a gene. The length of the CDR3 is 14 residues. Germline V CDR1 and CDR2: SNHLY, FYNNEI. CDR3 region: CASSELAGSYEQYF. The CDR3 bases are TGTGCCAGCAGTGAACTAGCGGGCTCCTACGAGCAGTACTTC.

This clonotype came up many times. The V and J genes are TRBV27 and TRBJ2-7; 7 bases agree with TRBD2. After removal of 8 bases from V and 4 bases from J, the junction contained 14 bases not matched to a gene. This CDR3 spans 15 amino acids. Germline assignment: CDR1 MNHEY and CDR2 SMNVEV (reference sequence). In DNA form, the CDR3 reads TGTGCCAGCCGACAGCACGGGGCTAGCGGTTACGAGCAGTACTTC. Its protein product is CASRQHGASGYEQYF.

The gene calls are TRBV30 and TRBJ2-7, with a possible D match to TRBD2 (6 bases). Trimming pared 4 bases from V and 4 bases from J, leaving 8 bases between. Germline-derived CDR1 and CDR2 are GTSNPN and SVGIG (reference sequence). The CDR3 is 11 amino acids. DNA of the CDR3: TGTGCCTGGACTCGGGAGTACGAGCAGTACTTC. This gives the protein CAWTREYEQYF.

This clonotype came up a few times. Possible read error: a much larger clone is one base away. The chain recombines TRBV4-1 with TRBJ2-7, with TRBD2 matching 10 bases. This CDR3 contains 17 residues. Germline lookup yields CDR1 MGHRA and CDR2 YSYEKL. V shed 1 base, J shed 3 bases, and the junction held 9 bases outside the gene matches. The CDR3 reads CASSQGPGTSALYEQYF. CDR3 sequence (DNA): TGCGCCAGCAGCCAAGGGCCCGGGACTAGCGCTCTCTACGAGCAGTACTTC.

This clonotype was seen only a few times. The rearrangement uses TRBV30 and TRBJ2-7, with D maybe TRBD2 (5 bases). With 0 bases removed from V and 2 bases from J, the gap between germline ends came to 8 bases. The germline V gene encodes CDR1 GTSNPN and CDR2 SVGIG (reference sequence). There are 13 residues in the CDR3. CDR3 sequence (DNA): TGTGCCTGGAGTGTACAGCGGACCTACGAGCAGTACTTC. Protein: CAWSVQRTYEQYF. The complete variable domain, with remaining parts taken from reference TRBV30 and TRBJ2-7, reads SQTIHQWPATLVQPVGSPLSLECTVEGTSNPNLYWYRQAAGRGLQLLFYSVGIGQISSEVPQNLSASRPQDRQFILSSKKLLLSDSGFYLCAWSVQRTYEQYFGPGTRLTVT.

This clonotype has a count of ten or more. The chain joins TRBV11-2 to TRBJ2-7, with D possibly TRBD2 on 6 matching bases. Germline-derived CDR1 and CDR2 are SGHAT and FQNNGV. V lost 4 bases and J lost 0, with 13 bases in between. The CDR3 is 15 amino acids. CDR3 region: CASSSDQRVSYEQYF. For the CDR3, the DNA is TGTGCCAGCAGCTCCGACCAGCGGGTCTCCTACGAGCAGTACTTC.

This clonotype was counted ten times or more. The chain couples TRBV19 to TRBJ2-4, with TRBD1 matching 7 bases. V lost 6 bases, J lost 5 bases, and 10 bases stayed unmatched. Germline-derived CDR1 and CDR2 are LNHDA and SQIVND (reference sequence). The CDR3 totals 15 residues. Here the CDR3 reads CASRPTGPAENIQYF. CDR3 in DNA: TGTGCCAGTAGGCCGACAGGGCCGGCCGAAAACATTCAGTACTTC.

This clonotype has ten or more counts. The V gene is TRBV28, the J gene TRBJ1-5; 11 nucleotides match TRBD1. The J segment lost 0 bases and the V segment lost 7 bases, leaving 11 bases of the junction unmatched. CDR3 length: 18 residues. From germline, CDR1 is MDHEN and CDR2 SYDVKM. For the CDR3, the DNA is TGTGCCAGCACTCTATCGGGGACAGGGGGATATAGCAATCAGCCCCAGCATTTT. Translated: CASTLSGTGGYSNQPQHF.

This clonotype was recorded many times. The chain employs TRBV27 and TRBJ1-5; TRBD1 is a possible D gene (5 bases). Deletions cut 0 bases from V and 6 bases from J, with 12 bases between. Germline CDR1 and CDR2: MNHEY and SMNVEV (reference sequence). The CDR3 extends over 15 amino acids. CDR3 coding DNA: TGTGCCAGCAGTTTATCAGCAGGGATTGGTCAGCCCCAGCATTTT. This translates into CASSLSAGIGQPQHF.

Only one count was recorded for this clonotype. V gene TRBV6-1 combines with J gene TRBJ1-1; 11 nucleotides align to TRBD1. This CDR3 spans 16 amino acids. Germline V gene sequence: CDR1 MNHNS, CDR2 SASEGT. J gave up 4 bases and V 1 base, and 5 bases lay outside the gene matches. CDR3: CASSEGTGGLGTEAFF. The CDR3 nucleotides are TGTGCCAGCAGTGAAGGGACAGGGGGCCTTGGCACTGAAGCTTTCTTT.

This clonotype was seen ten or more times. The chain carries TRBV5-1 and TRBJ2-7, with 8 bases identical to TRBD2. Germline V CDR1 and CDR2: SGHRS, YFSETQ. This CDR3 contains 14 residues. The ends lost 4 bases at V and 3 bases at J; junction bases unmatched: 6. Here the CDR3 reads CASSAVAGNYEQYF. The DNA of the CDR3 is TGCGCCAGCAGCGCAGTAGCGGGAAACTACGAGCAGTACTTC.

This clonotype has a count of ten or more. The genes are TRBV28 and TRBJ2-5, with TRBD1 identical over 9 bases. CDR3 length: 15 amino acids. The V gene end was trimmed by 6 bases and the J gene end by 4 bases; junction bases not matched to a gene: 9. In germline, CDR1 is MDHEN, CDR2 SYDVKM. CDR3 region: CASSPGTGRVETQYF. The CDR3 DNA reads TGTGCCAGCAGCCCGGGGACAGGGAGGGTAGAGACCCAGTACTTC.

This sequence joins TRBV6-1 and TRBJ2-2, with D maybe TRBD2 (5 bases). The V and J ends lost 10 bases and 1 base respectively, with 7 bases between them. CDR1 MNHNS and CDR2 SASEGT come from the germline V gene. The CDR3 has 12 amino acids. The chain's CDR3 is CATSGNTGELFF. As DNA, the CDR3 is TGTGCCACGAGCGGGAACACCGGGGAGCTGTTTTTT.

This clonotype was counted ten times or more. The chain couples TRBV11-3 to TRBJ2-5; 8 positions match TRBD2. The J segment lost 0 bases and the V segment lost 0 bases, leaving 6 bases of the junction unmatched. This CDR3 region has 17 residues. The V gene's germline CDR1 is SGHNT and CDR2 YENEEA. The CDR3 loop is CASSLDRASGYQETQYF. The CDR3, as DNA: TGTGCCAGCAGCTTAGATCGGGCTAGCGGGTACCAAGAGACCCAGTACTTC.

This clonotype was seen at least ten times. V gene TRBV7-9 combines with J gene TRBJ2-5; possibly TRBD1 for D (5 bases). Germline V gene sequence: CDR1 SEHNR, CDR2 FQNEAQ (reference sequence). This CDR3 spans 14 amino acids. Trimming took off 5 bases at V and 4 bases at J, with 14 bases between the two ends. The CDR3 loop reads CASSDVTGRETQYF. In nucleotides, the CDR3 is TGTGCCAGCAGCGACGTAACAGGAAGAGAGACCCAGTACTTC.

In its sample, this clonotype was seen many times. The rearrangement uses TRBV28 and TRBJ1-5, with no clear D. Germline V gene lookup returns CDR1 MDHEN and CDR2 SYDVKM. The ends were cut back, 3 bases at V and 2 bases at J, with 11 bases in the middle. The length of the CDR3 is 15 residues. The CDR3 is CASSFQASGNQPQHF. DNA of the CDR3: TGTGCCAGCAGTTTCCAGGCATCGGGCAATCAGCCCCAGCATTTT.

The chain carries TRBV12-3 or TRBV12-4 and TRBJ1-2; D unresolved. The CDR3 spans 13 residues. Trimming took off 3 bases at V and 4 bases at J, with 9 bases between the two ends. The CDR3 protein is CASSFSSGYGYTF. The CDR3 DNA is TGTGCCAGCAGTTTTTCCTCAGGCTATGGCTACACCTTC.

This clonotype has just a few counts. The rearrangement joins TRBV6-1 to TRBJ1-6; 8 positions agree with TRBD1. Germline trimming cut 6 bases from V and 10 bases from J; bases unmatched to any gene: 8. CDR3 length equals 14 residues. The germline CDR1 and CDR2 sequences are MNHNS and SASEGT. As DNA, the CDR3 is TGTGCCAGCAGAAGGGGACAGGAGATCTCACCCCTCCACTTT. Protein: CASRRGQEISPLHF.

This clonotype was seen ten or more times. This sequence joins TRBV28 and TRBJ2-5; tentatively, D is TRBD1 (6 bases). Germline lookup yields CDR1 MDHEN and CDR2 SYDVKM. This CDR3 is built from 14 residues. Trimming left V 5 bases short and J 2 bases short, with 12 bases between. CDR3 in DNA: TGTGCCAGCAGTCTGCGTAGGGGGCAAGAGACCCAGTACTTC. Its translation: CASSLRRGQETQYF. The full variable domain, completed using reference TRBV28 and TRBJ2-5, is DVKVTQSSRYLVKRTGEKVFLECVQDMDHENMFWYRQDPGLGLRLIYFSYDVKMKEKGDIPEGYSVSREKKERFSLILESASTNQTSMYLCASSLRRGQETQYFGPGTRLLVL.

At least ten counts were recorded for this clonotype. V usage is TRBV11-2 and J usage is TRBJ2-7; D remains unclear. The CDR3 contains 13 residues. V lost 0 bases and J lost 0, with 3 bases in between. Germline V lookup: CDR1 SGHAT, CDR2 FQNNGV. The CDR3 loop is CASSLEFSYEQYF. The CDR3 DNA reads as TGTGCCAGCAGCTTAGAGTTCTCCTACGAGCAGTACTTC.

This clonotype came up many times. The genes are TRBV30 and TRBJ1-2; 8 bases fit TRBD1. Germline CDR1 and CDR2: GTSNPN and SVGIG (reference sequence). CDR3 length: 13 amino acids. V lost 4 bases, J lost 6 bases, and 7 bases stayed unmatched. The CDR3 spells CAWTPGQGNGYTF. CDR3 bases: TGTGCCTGGACACCAGGACAGGGTAATGGCTACACCTTC. The full variable domain, its missing parts supplied by reference TRBV30 and TRBJ1-2, is SQTIHQWPATLVQPVGSPLSLECTVEGTSNPNLYWYRQAAGRGLQLLFYSVGIGQISSEVPQNLSASRPQDRQFILSSKKLLLSDSGFYLCAWTPGQGNGYTFGSGTRLTVV.

The chain uses TRBV6-1 and TRBJ2-5; D is tentatively TRBD1 or TRBD2 (6 bases each). This CDR3 region has 15 residues. Trimming removed 4 bases from V and 2 bases from J, with 14 bases in between. Per the germline V gene, CDR1 is MNHNS and CDR2 is SASEGT. CDR3 DNA: TGTGCCAGCAGTGTAACCGGAGGGGGACAAGAGACCCAGTACTTC. Its translation: CASSVTGGGQETQYF.

In its sample, this clonotype was seen many times. J is TRBJ1-1 and V is TRBV24-1; the D gene is possibly TRBD1 (5 bases). The CDR3 has 13 amino acids. Germline V CDR1 and CDR2: KGHDR, SFDVKD. The V gene lost 7 bases and the J gene lost 5 bases, with 13 bases spanning the gap. The CDR3 protein is CATRTGAVTEAFF. Written as DNA, the CDR3 is TGTGCCACCAGAACCGGGGCCGTGACTGAAGCTTTCTTT.

This clonotype occurred many times. V usage is TRBV30 and J usage is TRBJ1-5; unclear D gene. V was pared by 2 bases and J by 4 bases, with 18 bases between. The germline V gene has CDR1 GTSNPN and CDR2 SVGIG (reference sequence). The CDR3 is 16 amino acids. The CDR3 sequence: CAWSKRSGGFNQPQHF. The CDR3 nucleotides are TGTGCCTGGAGTAAGAGGTCAGGAGGTTTTAATCAGCCCCAGCATTTT.

This clonotype was counted ten times or more. V gene TRBV27 combines with J gene TRBJ2-7; the match to TRBD2 covers 7 bases. The V gene end was trimmed by 2 bases and the J gene end by 6 bases; junction bases not matched to a gene: 10. CDR3 size: 15 residues. Germline V lookup: CDR1 MNHEY, CDR2 SMNVEV (reference sequence). CDR3 protein: CASSLAGTGGGEQYF. CDR3 DNA sequence: TGTGCCAGCAGTTTAGCGGGGACGGGGGGAGGCGAGCAGTACTTC.

This clonotype has just a few counts. The CDR3 protein is CASSSGRGAYEQYF. CDR3 DNA sequence: TGTGCCAGCAGTTCGGGAAGGGGAGCCTACGAGCAGTACTTC. J is TRBJ2-7 and V is TRBV28; D assignment may be TRBD1 or TRBD2 (5 bases each). CDR1 and CDR2 from the germline V gene are MDHEN and SYDVKM. The CDR3 has 14 amino acids. V was clipped by 4 bases and J by 2 bases, with 12 bases between them.

The chain has TRBV18 and TRBJ1-2; 9 bases map to TRBD1. The CDR3 consists of 16 residues. Germline V gene sequence: CDR1 KGHSH, CDR2 LQKENI. The V and J ends lost 3 bases and 0 bases, in that order; junction bases with no gene match: 5. The CDR3 DNA is TGTGCCAGCTCACCCGGGACAGGGAAAGCTAACTATGGCTACACCTTC. Translating it yields CASSPGTGKANYGYTF.

The chain uses TRBV27 and TRBJ1-1, with a weak D call TRBD1 (6 bases). Trimming pared 6 bases from V and 2 bases from J, leaving 16 bases between. Germline CDR1 is MNHEY and CDR2 is SMNVEV (reference sequence). The CDR3 runs to 15 residues. This chain's CDR3 is CASSHWAGANTEAFF. The CDR3 DNA follows: TGTGCCAGCAGCCATTGGGCAGGGGCTAACACTGAAGCTTTCTTT.